This passage covers 8 T cell receptor beta chains from one sample sequenced in a study of metastatic and nonmetastatic thyroid tumors. From the PCR reads, TCRdb re-called clones with MiXCR. The sample shows 20,000 to 25,000 clones, around 15% of them seen only once. Ahead of thyroid surgery, no patient had received treatment of any kind. Sequencing was performed on blood. The source of these receptors is a female donor with papillary thyroid cancer or a benign thyroid nodule (not recorded which). Some clones in this sample may be carry-over from other donors' samples.

Ten or more counts support this clone. The V call is TRBV28, the J call TRBJ2-2; 9 bases line up with TRBD1. The CDR3 sequence is 15 residues long. Germline trimming cut 4 bases from V and 5 bases from J; bases unmatched to any gene: 5. Germline CDR1 reads MDHEN; CDR2 reads SYDVKM. The CDR3 protein is CASSSPGTGTGELFF. CDR3 nucleotides: TGTGCCAGCAGTTCCCCCGGGACAGGGACCGGGGAGCTGTTTTTT.

This chain connects TRBV9 to TRBJ1-2, with D perhaps matching TRBD1 (5 bases). Trimming took 4 bases from V and 6 from J, leaving 22 bases between them. The CDR3 is 16 residues long. Germline V CDR1 and CDR2: SGDLS, YYNGEE. The CDR3 protein is CASSRSWREGKDGYTF. In DNA form, the CDR3 reads TGTGCCAGCAGCAGATCTTGGAGGGAGGGGAAGGATGGCTACACCTTC.

This clone has ten or more counts. The chain carries TRBV20-1 and TRBJ2-3; maybe TRBD1 (5 bases). Trimming removed 4 bases at V and 0 bases at J, with 17 bases between. This CDR3 region has 16 residues. Germline V gene lookup returns CDR1 DFQATT and CDR2 SNEGSKA (reference sequence). CDR3 bases: TGCAGTGCTACCACCCCGAGACAGAGCAGCACAGATACGCAGTATTTT. It codes for CSATTPRQSSTDTQYF.

This clone was counted ten times or more. The V gene is TRBV12-3 or TRBV12-4, the J gene TRBJ1-1; 10 bases match TRBD1. This CDR3 region has 14 residues. V gave up 6 bases and J gave up 7 bases; unmatched junction bases: 8. Here the CDR3 DNA reads TGTGCCAGCAGGGACAGGGGGAAGGTGAATGAAGCTTTCTTT. Amino acid sequence: CASRDRGKVNEAFF.

This clone was counted many times. The V and J genes are TRBV24-1 and TRBJ2-3; either TRBD1 or TRBD2 may fit D (5 bases each). The CDR3 runs to 17 residues. Germline V gives CDR1 KGHDR, CDR2 SFDVKD. The V end was cut by 4 bases, the J end by 1 base, with 17 bases between. The CDR3 DNA follows: TGTGCCACCAGTGACCGTCTCGGGGCGGGCCGCACAGATACGCAGTATTTT. It translates to CATSDRLGAGRTDTQYF.

The chain employs TRBV11-2 and TRBJ2-1, with no clear D. This CDR3 has 12 residues. The germline gives CDR1 SGHAT, CDR2 FQNNGV. Trimming left V 7 bases short and J 5 bases short, with 9 bases between. CDR3 DNA: TGTGCCAGCATCCCAACAGACAATGAGCAGTTCTTC. It is translated as CASIPTDNEQFF. Drawing the rest from reference TRBV11-2 and TRBJ2-1, the complete variable domain is EAGVAQSPRYKIIEKRQSVAFWCNPISGHATLYWYQQILGQGPKLLIQFQNNGVVDDSQLPKDRFSAERLKGVDSTLKIQPAKLEDSAVYLCASIPTDNEQFFGPGTRLTVL.

This clone occurred a few times. The V and J genes are TRBV6-1 and TRBJ2-7, with 11 bases aligning to TRBD1. J gave up 0 bases and V 7 bases, and 5 bases lay outside the gene matches. The CDR3 length is 15 residues. Germline-derived CDR1 and CDR2 are MNHNS and SASEGT. CDR3 sequence (DNA): TGTGCCAGCACTGCCGGGACAGGGGGCTCCTACGAGCAGTACTTC. This encodes CASTAGTGGSYEQYF.

This clone showed up many times. J is TRBJ2-7 and V is TRBV11-3; D perhaps matches TRBD1 (5 bases). Germline CDR1 and CDR2: SGHNT and YENEEA. The CDR3 is 13 amino acids. The germline V and J ends were trimmed by 1 base and 7 bases, with 11 bases remaining between them. For the CDR3, the DNA is TGTGCCAGCAGCTTAGGATCGCCAGGGGAGCAGTACTTC. Protein product: CASSLGSPGEQYF.